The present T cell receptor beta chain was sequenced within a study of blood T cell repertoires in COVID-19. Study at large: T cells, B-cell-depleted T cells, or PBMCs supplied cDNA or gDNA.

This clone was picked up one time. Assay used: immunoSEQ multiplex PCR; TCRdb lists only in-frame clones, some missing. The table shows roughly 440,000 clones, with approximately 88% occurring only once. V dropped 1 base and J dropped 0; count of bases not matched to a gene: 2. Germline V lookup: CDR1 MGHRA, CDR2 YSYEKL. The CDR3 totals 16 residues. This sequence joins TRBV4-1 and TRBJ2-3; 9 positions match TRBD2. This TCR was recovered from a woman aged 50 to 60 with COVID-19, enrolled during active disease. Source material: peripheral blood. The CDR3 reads CASSQVLAGSTDTQYF. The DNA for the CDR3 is TGCGCCAGCAGCCAAGTCCTAGCGGGGAGCACAGATACGCAGTATTTT.